This T cell receptor (beta chain) was identified in a study of low-dose radiotherapy and immunotherapy resistance in tumors. As for the study in general: Nivolumab was given to patients as a 240 mg flat dose every two weeks, and ipilimumab at 1 mg/kg every six weeks. Both were delivered intravenously.

TCRs were amplified for approximately 21 PCR cycles with a constant-region primer and V-primer adapter. A single record per CDR3 protein comes from TCRdb applying MiXCR to the reads. This table has some 53,000 distinct CDR3 sequences, approximately 33% appearing once. As for time point: after trial treatment. Specified treatment: LDRT plus nivolumab, ipilimumab, low-dose cyclophosphamide and aspirin (RACIN trial). The therapy administered to donors comprised nivolumab, ipilimumab, aspirin, low-dose cyclophosphamide and low-dose radiotherapy. The CDR3 sequence is 16 residues long. Germline V CDR1 and CDR2: SGHAT, FQNNGV. V shed 5 bases and J shed 4 bases, with 19 bases lying between them.

The sequence came from a male donor with rectosigmoid adenocarcinoma. The material sequenced was PBMCs, taken after low-dose radiotherapy plus immunotherapy. V usage is TRBV11-2 and J usage is TRBJ2-3, with unresolved D. The CDR3 DNA sequence: TGTGCCAGCAGCCCCAGTTTCAGCTCTGGGGCAGATACGCAGTATTTT. The encoded protein is CASSPSFSSGADTQYF.